This entry features one T cell receptor beta chain sequence. Its specific antigen is unknown. Base qualities were left out, and no much larger clone turns up one base away. The treatment or condition label on this specimen signifies: allogeneic hematopoietic cell transplantation with graft depleted of TCRalphabeta T cells and CD19 B cells. The children who served as transplant recipients had been given grafts of TCRalphabeta/CD19-depleted allogeneic hematopoietic cells. The entry originates in a study of T-cell reconstitution after alpha-beta-depleted transplantation in children (dated by TCRdb to 2015 to 2016). Notes on the research overall: Using TCR repertoire profiling, the study quantitatively followed how T-cell immune reconstitution unfolded in children after TCRalphabeta/CD19-depleted allogeneic hematopoietic cell transplantation.

Library creation used PCR. Reads for this sample came from an Illumina HiSeq 2500. TCR libraries were prepared with molecular barcoding, using unique molecular identifiers to normalize TCRbeta repertoire quantification. The raw public reads went through TCRdb reprocessing: fastp at Q25, MiXCR clone calling, in-frame beta chains kept. A single entry per CDR3 protein holds the most common genes and DNA from its merged rows. The sample has over 400,000 distinct CDR3 sequences on record, over 40% of them singletons. The ten top clones hold roughly a quarter of the sample. Via the germline V gene, CDR1 is MGHRA and CDR2 YSYEKL. Taken from cysteine to phenylalanine, the CDR3 has 17 residues. Of the read, only the CDR3 DNA is kept; its 51 bases are in frame from base 1. From V the trimming removes 0 bases and from J it removes 2 bases, while the gene matches leave 9 bases of the junction unaccounted for. The paper's findings and limits, for the study overall: The high TCRbeta diversity at day 60 in some patients was ascribed to recipient T cells and intrathymic progenitors that had survived conditioning. Over the following months the frequencies of hyperexpanded clones went down, and after one year T-cell counts and TCRbeta diversity were mostly credited to newly produced T cells. Apparently early alphabetaT-cell count recovery about two months after transplant reportedly relied on only several hundred rapidly expanded clones derived from non-depleted graft cells.

The clonotype was recovered from a girl aged 2 to 10 with aplastic anemia, due to receive a stem cell transplant. The chain employs TRBV4-1 and TRBJ1-2; TRBD1 fits 7 bases in the junction. Sequencing was performed on PBMCs, taken before TCRalphabeta/CD19-depleted stem cell transplant. The CDR3 has the sequence CASSQDLAGGRNYGYTF. The nucleotide sequence reads as follows: TGCGCCAGCAGCCAAGATTTAGCAGGGGGTAGGAACTATGGCTACACCTTC.